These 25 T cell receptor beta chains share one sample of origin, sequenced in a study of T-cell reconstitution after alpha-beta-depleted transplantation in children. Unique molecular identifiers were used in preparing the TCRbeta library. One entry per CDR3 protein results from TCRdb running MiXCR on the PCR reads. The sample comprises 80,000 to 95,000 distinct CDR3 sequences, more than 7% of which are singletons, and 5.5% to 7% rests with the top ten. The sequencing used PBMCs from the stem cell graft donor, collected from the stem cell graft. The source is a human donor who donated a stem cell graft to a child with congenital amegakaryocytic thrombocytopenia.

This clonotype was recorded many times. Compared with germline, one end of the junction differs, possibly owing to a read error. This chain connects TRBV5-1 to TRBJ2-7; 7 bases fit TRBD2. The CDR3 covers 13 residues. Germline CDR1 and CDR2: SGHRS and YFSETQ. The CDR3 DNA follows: TGTGCCAGCAGTTTGGGGGAGGGCTACGAGCAGTACTTC. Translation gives CASSLGEGYEQYF.

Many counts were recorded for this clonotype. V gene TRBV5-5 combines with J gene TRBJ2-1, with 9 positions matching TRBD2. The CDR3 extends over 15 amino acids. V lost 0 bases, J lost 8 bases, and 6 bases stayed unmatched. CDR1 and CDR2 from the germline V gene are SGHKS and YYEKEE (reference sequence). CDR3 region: CASSLGREGLYEQFF. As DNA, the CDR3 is TGTGCCAGCAGCTTGGGGCGGGAGGGCCTGTATGAGCAGTTCTTC.

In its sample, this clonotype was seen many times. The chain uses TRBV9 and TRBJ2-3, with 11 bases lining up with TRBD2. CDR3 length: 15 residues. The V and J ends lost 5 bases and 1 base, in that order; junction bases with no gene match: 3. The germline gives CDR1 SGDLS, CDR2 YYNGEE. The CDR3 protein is CASSWGLAGTDTQYF. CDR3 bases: TGTGCCAGCAGTTGGGGACTAGCGGGCACAGATACGCAGTATTTT.

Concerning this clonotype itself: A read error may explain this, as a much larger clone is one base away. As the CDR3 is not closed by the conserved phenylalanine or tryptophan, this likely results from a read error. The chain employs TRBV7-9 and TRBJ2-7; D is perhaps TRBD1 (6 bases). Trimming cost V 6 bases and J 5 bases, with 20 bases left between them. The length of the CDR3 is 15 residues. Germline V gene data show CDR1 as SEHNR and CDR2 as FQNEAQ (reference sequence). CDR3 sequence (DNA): TGTGCCAGCAGTCAGACAGGTACCCTTGTCAACGAGCAGTACTTG. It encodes CASSQTGTLVNEQYL.

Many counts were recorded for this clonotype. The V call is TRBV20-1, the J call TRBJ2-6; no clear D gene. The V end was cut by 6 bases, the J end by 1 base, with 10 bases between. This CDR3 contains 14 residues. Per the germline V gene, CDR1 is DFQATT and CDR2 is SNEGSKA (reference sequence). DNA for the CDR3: TGCAGTGCGAACGAAGCTTCTGGGGCCAACGTCCTGACTTTC. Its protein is CSANEASGANVLTF.

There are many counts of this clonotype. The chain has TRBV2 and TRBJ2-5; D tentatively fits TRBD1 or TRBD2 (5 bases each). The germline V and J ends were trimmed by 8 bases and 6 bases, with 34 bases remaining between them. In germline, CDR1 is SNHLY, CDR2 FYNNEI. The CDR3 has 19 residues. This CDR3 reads CASRGGKEWIRTIGKTQYF. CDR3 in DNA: TGTGCCAGCCGTGGGGGAAAAGAGTGGATCAGAACGATTGGAAAGACCCAGTACTTC.

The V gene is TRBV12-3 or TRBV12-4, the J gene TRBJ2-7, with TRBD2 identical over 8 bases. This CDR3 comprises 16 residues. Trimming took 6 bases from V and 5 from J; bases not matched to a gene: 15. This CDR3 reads CASSPLAGQRNNEQYF. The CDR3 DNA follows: TGTGCCAGCAGCCCCCTAGCGGGTCAAAGGAACAACGAGCAGTACTTC.

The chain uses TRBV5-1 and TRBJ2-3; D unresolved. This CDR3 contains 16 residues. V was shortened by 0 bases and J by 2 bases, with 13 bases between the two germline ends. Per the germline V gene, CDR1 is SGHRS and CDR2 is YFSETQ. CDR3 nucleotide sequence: TGCGCCAGCAGCTTGGAACTGGCTCCCACCACAGATACGCAGTATTTT. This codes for CASSLELAPTTDTQYF. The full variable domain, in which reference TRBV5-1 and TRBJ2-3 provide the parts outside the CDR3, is KAGVTQTPRYLIKTRGQQVTLSCSPISGHRSVSWYQQTPGQGLQFLFEYFSETQRNKGNFPGRFSGRQFSNSRSEMNVSTLELGDSALYLCASSLELAPTTDTQYFGPGTRLTVL.

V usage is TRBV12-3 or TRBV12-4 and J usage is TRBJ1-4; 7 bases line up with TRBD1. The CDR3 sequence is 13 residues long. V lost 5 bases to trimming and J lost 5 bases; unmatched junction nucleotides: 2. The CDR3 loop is CASSKTGNEKLFF. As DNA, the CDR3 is TGTGCCAGCAGTAAGACAGGGAATGAAAAACTGTTTTTT.

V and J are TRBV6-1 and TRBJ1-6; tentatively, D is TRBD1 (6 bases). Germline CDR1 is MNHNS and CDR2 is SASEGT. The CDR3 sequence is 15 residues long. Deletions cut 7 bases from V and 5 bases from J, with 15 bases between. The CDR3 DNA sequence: TGTGCCAGCAAATCGACAGGAATAAATAATTCACCCCTCCACTTT. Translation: CASKSTGINNSPLHF.

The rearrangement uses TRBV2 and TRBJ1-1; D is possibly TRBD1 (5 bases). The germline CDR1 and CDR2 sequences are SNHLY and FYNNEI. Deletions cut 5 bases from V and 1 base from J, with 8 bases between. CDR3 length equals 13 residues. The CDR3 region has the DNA TGTGCCAGCAGTAGACAGCAGAACACTGAAGCTTTCTTT. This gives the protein CASSRQQNTEAFF.

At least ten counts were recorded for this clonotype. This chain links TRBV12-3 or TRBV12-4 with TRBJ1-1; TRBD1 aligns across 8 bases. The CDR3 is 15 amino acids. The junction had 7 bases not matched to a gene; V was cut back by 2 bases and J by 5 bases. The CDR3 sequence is CASSLLTGGLTEAFF. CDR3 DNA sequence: TGTGCCAGCAGTTTATTAACAGGGGGACTGACTGAAGCTTTCTTT.

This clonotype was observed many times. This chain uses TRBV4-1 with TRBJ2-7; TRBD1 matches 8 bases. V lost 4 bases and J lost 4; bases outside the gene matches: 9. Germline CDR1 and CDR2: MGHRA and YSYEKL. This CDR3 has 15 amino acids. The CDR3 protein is CASSPPNRGKYEQYF. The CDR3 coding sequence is TGCGCCAGCAGCCCCCCTAACAGGGGGAAGTACGAGCAGTACTTC.

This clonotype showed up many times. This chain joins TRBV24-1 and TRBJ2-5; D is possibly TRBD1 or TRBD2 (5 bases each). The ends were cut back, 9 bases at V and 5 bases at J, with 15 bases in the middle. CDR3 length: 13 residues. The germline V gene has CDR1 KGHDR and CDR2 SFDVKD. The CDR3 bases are TGTGCCACCTCCAGACAGAGAGGGGAGACCCAGTACTTC. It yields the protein CATSRQRGETQYF.

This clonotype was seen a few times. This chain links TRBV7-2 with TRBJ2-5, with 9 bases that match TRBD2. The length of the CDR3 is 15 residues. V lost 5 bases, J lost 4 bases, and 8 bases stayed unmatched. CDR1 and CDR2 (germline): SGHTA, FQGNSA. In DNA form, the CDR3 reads TGTGCCAGCAGCCCTATGGGAGCGGGAGGAGAGACCCAGTACTTC. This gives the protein CASSPMGAGGETQYF.

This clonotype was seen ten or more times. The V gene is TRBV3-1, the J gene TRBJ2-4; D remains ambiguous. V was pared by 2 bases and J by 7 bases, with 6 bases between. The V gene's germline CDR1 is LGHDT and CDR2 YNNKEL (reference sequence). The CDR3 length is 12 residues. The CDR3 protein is CASSQSGNIQYF. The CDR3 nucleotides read TGTGCCAGCAGCCAATCCGGGAACATTCAGTACTTC.

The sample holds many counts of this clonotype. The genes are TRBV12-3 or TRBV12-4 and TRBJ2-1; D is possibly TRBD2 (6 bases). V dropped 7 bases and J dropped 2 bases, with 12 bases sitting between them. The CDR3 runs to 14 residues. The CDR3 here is CASKGGETYNEQFF. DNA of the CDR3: TGTGCCAGCAAGGGCGGGGAAACCTACAATGAGCAGTTCTTC.

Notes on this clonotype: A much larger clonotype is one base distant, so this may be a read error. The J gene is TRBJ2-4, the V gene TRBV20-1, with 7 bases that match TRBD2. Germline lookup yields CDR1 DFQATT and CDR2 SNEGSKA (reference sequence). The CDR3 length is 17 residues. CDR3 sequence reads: CSARGLADALAKNMQYF. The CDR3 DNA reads TGCAGTGCTAGAGGGCTAGCGGACGCCCTGGCCAAAAACATGCAGTACTTC.

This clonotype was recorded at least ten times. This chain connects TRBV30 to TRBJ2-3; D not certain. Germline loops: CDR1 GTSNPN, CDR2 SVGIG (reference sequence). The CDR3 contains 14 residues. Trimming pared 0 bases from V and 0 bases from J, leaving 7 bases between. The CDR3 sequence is CAWSVSASTDTQYF. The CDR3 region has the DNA TGTGCCTGGAGTGTATCCGCTAGCACAGATACGCAGTATTTT. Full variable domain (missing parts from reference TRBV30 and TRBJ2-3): SQTIHQWPATLVQPVGSPLSLECTVEGTSNPNLYWYRQAAGRGLQLLFYSVGIGQISSEVPQNLSASRPQDRQFILSSKKLLLSDSGFYLCAWSVSASTDTQYFGPGTRLTVL.

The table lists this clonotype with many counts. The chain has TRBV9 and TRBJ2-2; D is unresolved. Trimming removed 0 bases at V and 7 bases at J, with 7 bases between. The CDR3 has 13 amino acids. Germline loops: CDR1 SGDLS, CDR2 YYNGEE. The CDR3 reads CASSVDSYGELFF. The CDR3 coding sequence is TGTGCCAGCAGCGTAGATAGTTACGGGGAGCTGTTTTTT. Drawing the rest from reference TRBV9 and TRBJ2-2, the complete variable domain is DSGVTQTPKHLITATGQRVTLRCSPRSGDLSVYWYQQSLDQGLQFLIQYYNGEERAKGNILERFSAQQFPDLHSELNLSSLELGDSALYFCASSVDSYGELFFGEGSRLTVL.

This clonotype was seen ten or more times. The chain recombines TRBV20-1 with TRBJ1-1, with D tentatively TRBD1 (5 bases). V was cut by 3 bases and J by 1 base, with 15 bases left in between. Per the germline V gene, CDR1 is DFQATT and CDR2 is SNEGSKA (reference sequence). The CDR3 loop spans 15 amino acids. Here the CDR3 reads CSASLRERGNTEAFF. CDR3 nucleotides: TGCAGTGCTAGCCTCAGGGAACGGGGGAACACTGAAGCTTTCTTT.

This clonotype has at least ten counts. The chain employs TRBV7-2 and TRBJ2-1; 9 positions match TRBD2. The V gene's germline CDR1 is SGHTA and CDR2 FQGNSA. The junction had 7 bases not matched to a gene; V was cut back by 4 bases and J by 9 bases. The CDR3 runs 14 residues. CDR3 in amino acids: CASSSLAGVFEQFF. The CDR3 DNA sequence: TGTGCCAGCAGCTCGTTAGCGGGAGTTTTTGAGCAGTTCTTC.

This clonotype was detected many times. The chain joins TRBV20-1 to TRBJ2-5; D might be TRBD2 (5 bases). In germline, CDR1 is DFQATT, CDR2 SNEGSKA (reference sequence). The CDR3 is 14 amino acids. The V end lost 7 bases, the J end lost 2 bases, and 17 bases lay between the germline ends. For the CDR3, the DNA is TGCAGTGTGGCGGGTCGGGCAGAACAAGAGACCCAGTACTTC. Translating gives CSVAGRAEQETQYF.

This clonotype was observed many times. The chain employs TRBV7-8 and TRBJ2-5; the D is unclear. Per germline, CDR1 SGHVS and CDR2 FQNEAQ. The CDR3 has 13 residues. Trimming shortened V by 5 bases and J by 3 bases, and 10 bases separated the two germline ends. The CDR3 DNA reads TGTGCCAGCAGCCGCTGGGCGGAAGAGACCCAGTACTTC. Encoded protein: CASSRWAEETQYF.

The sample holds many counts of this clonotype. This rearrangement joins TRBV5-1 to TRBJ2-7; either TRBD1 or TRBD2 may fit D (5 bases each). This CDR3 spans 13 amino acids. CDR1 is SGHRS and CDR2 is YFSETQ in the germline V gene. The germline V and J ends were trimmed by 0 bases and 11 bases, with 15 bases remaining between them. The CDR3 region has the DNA TGCGCCAGCAGCTTGGATGGAGACGGGACGGAGTACTTC. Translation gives CASSLDGDGTEYF.